This TCR beta chain was documented in a study of cytomegalovirus exposure and HLA in healthy donors. Whole-study context: The 95 to 150 validation repertoires and the roughly 670 first-cohort repertoires shared a platform, a later analysis reported. Regarding the study as a whole: A few of the chains that were CMV-associated were confirmed in vitro to be specific for CMV antigens. Reports credit the classifier with highly specific, highly sensitive diagnosis of cytomegalovirus status.

To note about this clone: Antigen specificity is unknown.

Profiled with immunoSEQ multiplex PCR; TCRdb holds only in-frame clones, not every one. The sample holds some 320,000 clones, around 90% seen once. CDR1 and CDR2 from the germline V gene are GTSNPN and SVGIG (reference sequence). The CDR3 covers 12 residues. V lost 2 bases and J 4 bases, leaving 6 bases between the germline ends. The receptor comes from a woman aged 25 to 39 in good health and CMV-seropositive. The V and J genes are TRBV30 and TRBJ1-3; D gene uncertain. Sequenced sample: PBMCs. The CDR3 bases are TGTGCCTGGAGTAACGGGGGAAACACCATATATTTT. Translated: CAWSNGGNTIYF.